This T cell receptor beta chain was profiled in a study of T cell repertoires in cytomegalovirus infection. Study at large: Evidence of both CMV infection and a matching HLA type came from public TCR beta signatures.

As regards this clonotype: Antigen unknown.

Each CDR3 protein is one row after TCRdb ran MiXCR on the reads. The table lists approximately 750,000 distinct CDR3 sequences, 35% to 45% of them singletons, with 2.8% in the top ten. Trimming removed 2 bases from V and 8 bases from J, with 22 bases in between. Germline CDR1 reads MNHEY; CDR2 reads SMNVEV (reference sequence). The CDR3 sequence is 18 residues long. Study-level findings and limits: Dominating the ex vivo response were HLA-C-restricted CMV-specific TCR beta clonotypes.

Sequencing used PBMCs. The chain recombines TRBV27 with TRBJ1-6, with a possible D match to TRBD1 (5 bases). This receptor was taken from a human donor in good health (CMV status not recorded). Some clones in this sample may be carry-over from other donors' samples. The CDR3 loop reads CASSLRGGTYKDHSPLHF. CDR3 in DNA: TGTGCCAGCAGTTTACGGGGGGGGACCTATAAGGATCATTCACCCCTCCACTTT.